This is a list of T cell receptor beta chains from one sample in a study of T cell responses to AZD1222 COVID-19 vaccine. Clones were sequenced by immunoSEQ multiplex PCR, and TCRdb holds only the in-frame ones, with some missing. Among about 70,000 clones listed, around 85% were seen once. The starting material was peripheral blood, obtained on day 0 of AZD1222 vaccination. The source is an adult in good health. Both conserved end residues are part of each CDR3. The D gene is left open where the match is weak.

>TRBJ2-2|TRBD2|TRBV15
CATSRDPAGVRTGELFF
>TRBJ2-7|.|TRBV12-5
CASGLNAGPREQYF
>TRBJ2-4|.|TRBV9
CASSLRTGGDIQYF
>TRBJ2-1|TRBD2|TRBV10-3
CAITSRAGGENEQFF
>TRBJ1-4|.|TRBV12-3/TRBV12-4
CASSFLNEKLFF
>TRBJ1-2|.|TRBV13
CASSLGADRDYGYTF
>TRBJ2-1|.|TRBV29-1
CSVGPYSDEQFF
>TRBJ1-1|.|TRBV6-5
CASSYPAGEAFF
>TRBJ2-2|.|TRBV5-1
CASSLEGQGGELFF
>TRBJ1-5|.|TRBV28
CASNGQGRGINQPQHF
>TRBJ1-3|.|TRBV12-2
CASRLSGAGAISGNTIYF
>TRBJ2-1|.|TRBV7-9
CASSLEVNTNEQFF
>TRBJ2-2|.|TRBV6-5
CASRSRNSGELFF
>TRBJ1-3|.|TRBV7-8
CASSQTGASGNTIYF
>TRBJ1-2|.|TRBV14
CASSQERGQTPNYGYTF
>TRBJ2-1|.|TRBV7-2
CASSDSNNEQFF
>TRBJ2-2|.|TRBV19
CASSIGLETGELFF
>TRBJ1-2|.|TRBV4-1
CASSQDLTGPGYTF
>TRBJ2-1|.|TRBV14
CASSRDHPIYNEQFF
>TRBJ1-2|.|TRBV12-3/TRBV12-4
CASSLNNYGYTF
>TRBJ1-6|.|TRBV7-9
CASTINEAPLHF
>TRBJ1-5|.|TRBV6-5
CASTDQPQHF
>TRBJ1-3|.|TRBV5-1
CASSPQTLSGNTIYF
>TRBJ2-7|TRBD2|TRBV7-9
CASSRLADEQYF
>TRBJ1-1|.|TRBV19
CASSMWVNTEAFF
>TRBJ1-4|.|TRBV7-9
CASSLNSLGEKLFF
>TRBJ1-3|.|TRBV6-5
CASRDFGGTGNTIYF
>TRBJ1-5|.|TRBV6-6
CASMTSSNQPQHF
>TRBJ1-2|.|TRBV7-9
CASTLGQASGYTF
>TRBJ2-5|TRBD1|TRBV7-9
CASSTGGEVTQYF
>TRBJ2-3|TRBD2|TRBV5-6
CTSSGTSGGTDTQYF
>TRBJ1-1|.|TRBV5-1
CASSLKGPGGTEAFF
>TRBJ2-1|.|TRBV7-9
CASSPWGDISYNEQFF
>TRBJ2-7|.|TRBV24-1
CATRGGRASRSYEQYF
>TRBJ2-7|.|TRBV9
CASSVGPDSSYEQYF
>TRBJ2-5|TRBD1|TRBV5-4
CASSLDRAKQYF
>TRBJ2-6|.|TRBV5-1
CASSLVPGTGANVLTF
>TRBJ2-5|.|TRBV5-4
CASSLSGPTGETQYF
>TRBJ1-5|TRBD1|TRBV30
CAWSTGQGVGQPQHF
>TRBJ2-7|TRBD2|TRBV7-2
CASREAGAGYEQYF
>TRBJ2-7|.|TRBV9
CASSVYPGLEQYF
>TRBJ2-1|.|TRBV14
CASSQDVGPPLVF
>TRBJ1-1|.|TRBV10-1
CASTLRRGTEAFF
>TRBJ2-7|.|TRBV27
CASSLGASGYSYEQYF